The 15 T cell receptor beta chains in this list originate from one sample, sequenced in a study of cytomegalovirus exposure and HLA in healthy donors (dated by TCRdb to 2016 to 2017). Receptor libraries were prepared by the immunoSEQ multiplex PCR assay. A mixture of 60 forward primers for TCR Vbeta segments and 13 reverse primers for TCR Jbeta segments was used in the multiplex PCR. Entries here come from immuneACCESS through TCRdb and include only in-frame sequences with V and J called. Some clones fail to appear in such tables; in the studies checked, an unresolved V gene covers under half of the shortfall, and the cause of the remainder is unknown. The sample table contains some 200,000 clones; only one count was recorded for 65% to 85% of them. The ten largest account for 0.71% of the sample. The sequenced sample was PBMCs. The origin of the receptors is a boy younger than 10 in good health and CMV-seronegative.

The V call is TRBV4-1, the J call TRBJ2-3, with D perhaps matching TRBD2 (5 bases). The CDR3 totals 15 residues. The V end was cut by 5 bases, the J end by 1 base, with 13 bases between. The germline V gene encodes CDR1 MGHRA and CDR2 YSYEKL. The CDR3 region has the DNA TGCGCCAGCAGCTTACGAGGGCCGGGCACAGATACGCAGTATTTT. This gives the protein CASSLRGPGTDTQYF.

The chain couples TRBV7-2 to TRBJ2-2, with TRBD1 matching over 7 bases. V lost 5 bases to trimming and J lost 4 bases; unmatched junction nucleotides: 7. Germline V gene lookup returns CDR1 SGHTA and CDR2 FQGNSA. This CDR3 has 15 amino acids. The CDR3 sequence: CASSTQTGSTGELFF. CDR3 coding DNA: TGTGCCAGCAGCACCCAGACAGGGAGCACCGGGGAGCTGTTTTTT.

The CDR3 sequence is CASSQEGGSEQFF. The CDR3 nucleotides read TGTGCCAGCAGCCAAGAGGGGGGAAGTGAGCAGTTCTTC. The chain carries TRBV4-2 and TRBJ2-1; a possible D gene is TRBD2 (6 bases). This CDR3 has 13 residues. The V gene lost 0 bases and the J gene lost 9 bases, with 9 bases spanning the gap. Germline CDR1 and CDR2: LGHNA and YNFKEQ.

The chain has TRBV5-4 and TRBJ2-1; D is perhaps TRBD2 (6 bases). Germline CDR1 reads SGHNT; CDR2 reads YYREEE (reference sequence). The CDR3 totals 15 residues. Trimming left V 0 bases short and J 9 bases short, with 16 bases between. CDR3 in amino acids: CASSLAGTLDGEQFF. The CDR3 coding sequence is TGTGCCAGCAGCTTGGCCGGGACTCTGGACGGTGAGCAGTTCTTC.

V gene TRBV4-1 combines with J gene TRBJ1-2; unclear D gene. This CDR3 has 14 amino acids. Per the germline V gene, CDR1 is MGHRA and CDR2 is YSYEKL. Between the trimmed V and J ends, which lost 0 bases and 4 bases, there was a span of 9 bases. The CDR3 bases are TGCGCCAGCAGCCAAGATCGGCGGAGCTATGGCTACACCTTC. The encoded protein is CASSQDRRSYGYTF.

V and J are TRBV9 and TRBJ2-3; TRBD1 might be the D (5 bases). This CDR3 is 12 amino acids long. The V end was cut by 2 bases, the J end by 8 bases, with 9 bases between. Germline-derived CDR1 and CDR2 are SGDLS and YYNGEE. The CDR3 spells CASSVGAGTQYF. The CDR3 bases are TGTGCCAGCAGCGTTGGGGCCGGTACGCAGTATTTT.

This clone was recorded once. The chain links TRBV29-1 to TRBJ2-5; possibly TRBD1 for D (5 bases). Near its end, the DNA agrees better with TRBJ2-7, so the J call may be wrong. The CDR3 runs to 12 residues. CDR1 is SQVTM and CDR2 is ANQGSEA in the germline V gene. This chain's CDR3 is CSVVRQGYEQYF. For the CDR3, the DNA is TGCAGCGTTGTGAGGCAGGGCTACGAGCAGTACTTC.

The chain has TRBV4-2 and TRBJ2-3; TRBD2 matches 7 bases. V dropped 1 base and J dropped 0; count of bases not matched to a gene: 4. Germline loops: CDR1 LGHNA, CDR2 YNFKEQ. The CDR3 has 16 amino acids. The DNA of the CDR3 is TGTGCCAGCAGCCAAGTGCGGGAGCATAGCACAGATACGCAGTATTTT. Amino acid sequence: CASSQVREHSTDTQYF.

The chain recombines TRBV27 with TRBJ2-5, with D maybe TRBD2 (5 bases). The CDR3 totals 13 residues. The germline CDR1 and CDR2 sequences are MNHEY and SMNVEV (reference sequence). The germline V and J ends were trimmed by 0 bases and 9 bases, with 11 bases remaining between them. CDR3: CASSLSWSGAQYF. The DNA of the CDR3 is TGTGCCAGCAGTTTATCATGGTCCGGGGCCCAGTACTTC.

The rearrangement joins TRBV27 to TRBJ2-7; 7 bases agree with TRBD1. This CDR3 is 14 amino acids long. The junction had 1 base not matched to a gene; V was cut back by 0 bases and J by 2 bases. Germline CDR1 and CDR2: MNHEY and SMNVEV (reference sequence). The DNA of the CDR3 is TGTGCCAGCAGTTTATCGAGGGGGCCCTACGAGCAGTACTTC. Translated, it gives CASSLSRGPYEQYF.

The V and J genes are TRBV6-1 and TRBJ2-1; D perhaps matches TRBD2 (6 bases). Trimming shortened V by 10 bases and J by 5 bases, and 12 bases separated the two germline ends. From germline, CDR1 is MNHNS and CDR2 SASEGT. The CDR3 runs 12 residues. CDR3 DNA: TGTGCCACCTCCCGCGGGGACAATGAGCAGTTCTTC. This translates into CATSRGDNEQFF.

This sequence joins TRBV6-1 and TRBJ1-6, with 9 positions matching TRBD1. This CDR3 region has 15 residues. J was trimmed by 6 bases and V by 2 bases; bases with no gene match: 2. Germline V gene lookup returns CDR1 MNHNS and CDR2 SASEGT. Written as DNA, the CDR3 is TGTGCCAGCAGTGAACCGGGACAGGGTAATTCACCCCTCCACTTT. Its translation: CASSEPGQGNSPLHF.

V and J are TRBV30 and TRBJ2-7, with D unresolved. There are 12 residues in the CDR3. Per the germline V gene, CDR1 is GTSNPN and CDR2 is SVGIG (reference sequence). Trimming took off 3 bases at V and 5 bases at J, with 11 bases between the two ends. CDR3 in DNA: TGTGCCTGGAGCCTTAAGCTGGACGAGCAGTACTTC. Protein: CAWSLKLDEQYF.

The chain links TRBV5-1 to TRBJ2-5; 16 nucleotides match TRBD2. Trimming cost V 4 bases and J 3 bases; bases outside gene matches: 3. CDR3 length: 16 residues. CDR1 and CDR2 (germline): SGHRS, YFSETQ. DNA of the CDR3: TGCGCCAGCAGCGGGGGGACTAGCGGGGGGGAAGAGACCCAGTACTTC. Translation: CASSGGTSGGEETQYF.

The chain links TRBV30 to TRBJ1-1; D unclear. This CDR3 contains 13 residues. The germline CDR1 and CDR2 sequences are GTSNPN and SVGIG (reference sequence). The V gene lost 1 base and the J gene lost 1 base, with 7 bases spanning the gap. CDR3 sequence: CAWSAGGNTEAFF. CDR3 DNA sequence: TGTGCCTGGAGTGCCGGCGGGAACACTGAAGCTTTCTTT.